The T cell receptor beta chain under discussion was sequenced for a study of T cell clonality in common variable immunodeficiency. Study results and caveats: Fewer deletions and N-nucleotide insertions were reportedly seen in common variable immunodeficiency TCR beta sequences.

Germline CDR1 is KGHSH and CDR2 is LQKENI. This CDR3 contains 16 residues. Losses at the gene ends were 3 bases for V and 1 base for J; bases not matched to a gene: 5. The table came from immunoSEQ multiplex PCR; TCRdb's copy has only in-frame clones and leaves some out. This sample has 32,000 or so clones, each found more than once. The sample holds a few counts of this clone. Its cognate antigen is unknown. The read terminates 3 residues ahead of where the CDR3 ends, so the germline J gene completes it. The receptor was derived from a human donor with common variable immunodeficiency. The chain couples TRBV18 to TRBJ1-2; 10 bases agree with TRBD1. The sequenced material came from peripheral blood mononuclear cells. This CDR3 reads CASSPGTGDINYGYTF. The CDR3 DNA, read in part, is TGTGCCAGCTCACCCGGGACAGGGGATATTAACTATGGC.